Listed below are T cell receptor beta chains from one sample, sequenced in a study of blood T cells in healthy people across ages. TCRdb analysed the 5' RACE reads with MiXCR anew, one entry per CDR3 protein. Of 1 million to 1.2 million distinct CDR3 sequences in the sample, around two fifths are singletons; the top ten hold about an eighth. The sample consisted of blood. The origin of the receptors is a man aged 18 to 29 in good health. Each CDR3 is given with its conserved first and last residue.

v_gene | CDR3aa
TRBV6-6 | CASSGRTGSGTEAFF
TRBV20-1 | CSADRDPPWLEQFF
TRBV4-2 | CASSQGAEMNYEQYF
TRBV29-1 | CSVELTGRSYNEQFF
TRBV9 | CGSSVGTSGTSIQETQYF
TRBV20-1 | CSARDSGGEYGYTF
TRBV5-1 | CASSFIEGSDTEAFF
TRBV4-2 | CASSQERGLGGEKLFF
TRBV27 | CASSLVMGQETQYF
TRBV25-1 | CASSERDSQDTQYF